Listed here are 17 T cell receptor beta chains from one sample, sequenced in a study of cytomegalovirus exposure and HLA in healthy donors. The PCR was carried out with 60 Vbeta primers and 13 Jbeta primers. Sequenced by immunoSEQ multiplex PCR; TCRdb stores in-frame clones only, minus some. This sample has approximately 190,000 clones; 65% to 85% occur once, and the top ten carry around 4%. The sequenced material came from PBMCs. The receptors here all came from a man in his fifties in good health and CMV-seronegative.

The V gene is TRBV4-3, the J gene TRBJ2-2, with a weak D call TRBD1 (6 bases). The ends were cut back, 1 base at V and 7 bases at J, with 19 bases in the middle. The CDR3 is 17 residues long. CDR1 LGHNA and CDR2 YSLEER come from the germline V gene. The CDR3 is CASSQVQNPQGSGELFF. As DNA, the CDR3 is TGCGCCAGCAGCCAAGTTCAAAATCCTCAGGGGAGCGGGGAGCTGTTTTTT.

The chain employs TRBV28 and TRBJ1-5, with TRBD1 matching 9 bases. Per the germline V gene, CDR1 is MDHEN and CDR2 is SYDVKM. The V segment lost 3 bases and the J segment 4 bases; nucleotides outside the gene matches: 1. CDR3 length: 14 amino acids. The CDR3 is CASSFGTGNQPQHF. The CDR3 DNA follows: TGTGCCAGCAGTTTCGGGACAGGGAATCAGCCCCAGCATTTT.

CDR3 sequence (DNA): TGTGCCAGCATCTCTCCGGGCACAGATACGCAGTATTTT. Protein sequence: CASISPGTDTQYF. The V and J genes are TRBV6-1 and TRBJ2-3; D gene ambiguous. CDR3 length: 13 residues. The germline CDR1 and CDR2 sequences are MNHNS and SASEGT. V dropped 7 bases and J dropped 1 base, with 9 bases sitting between them.

The J gene is TRBJ1-1, the V gene TRBV19; no firm D call. The V end lost 3 bases, the J end lost 10 bases, and 9 bases lay between the germline ends. The CDR3 loop spans 11 amino acids. Germline CDR1 and CDR2: LNHDA and SQIVND (reference sequence). CDR3 in DNA: TGTGCCAGTAGTATGTATGGCCCAGCTTTCTTT. Its protein is CASSMYGPAFF.

Concerning this clone itself: The sample carries other DNA sequences with the same CDR3. This sequence joins TRBV2 and TRBJ1-2, with D unresolved. CDR3 length: 11 residues. CDR1 SNHLY and CDR2 FYNNEI come from the germline V gene. V lost 3 bases and J lost 8, with 7 bases in between. CDR3 loop: CASSERGGYTF. The DNA of the CDR3 is TGTGCCAGCAGTGAGCGGGGAGGCTACACCTTC.

This chain joins TRBV5-1 and TRBJ2-5; 7 bases are shared with TRBD1. Trimming cost V 0 bases and J 5 bases; bases outside gene matches: 4. Germline V CDR1 and CDR2: SGHRS, YFSETQ. CDR3 length: 14 residues. The CDR3 DNA is TGCGCCAGCAGCTTGGGACAGGGTCGCGAGACCCAGTACTTC. Amino acids: CASSLGQGRETQYF. The full variable domain, with the rest looked up from reference TRBV5-1 and TRBJ2-5, is KAGVTQTPRYLIKTRGQQVTLSCSPISGHRSVSWYQQTPGQGLQFLFEYFSETQRNKGNFPGRFSGRQFSNSRSEMNVSTLELGDSALYLCASSLGQGRETQYFGPGTRLLVL.

The J gene is TRBJ1-2, the V gene TRBV6-5, with D hard to call. V gave up 2 bases and J gave up 7 bases, with 11 bases separating them. The germline V gene has CDR1 MNHEY and CDR2 SVGAGI. There are 13 residues in the CDR3. CDR3 nucleotide sequence: TGTGCCAGCAGTTACACGGGGAGCGGTGGCTACACCTTC. It specifies CASSYTGSGGYTF.

The chain uses TRBV6-1 and TRBJ2-2; weak D call: TRBD2 (5 bases). Trimming shortened V by 4 bases and J by 3 bases, and 15 bases separated the two germline ends. Per germline, CDR1 MNHNS and CDR2 SASEGT. The CDR3 sequence is 16 residues long. CDR3 nucleotide sequence: TGTGCCAGCAGTGCCCGGAGGAGTAAGGACACCGGGGAGCTGTTTTTT. Translating gives CASSARRSKDTGELFF.

The chain combines TRBV6-1 with TRBJ2-4, with TRBD1 identical over 7 bases. The germline gives CDR1 MNHNS, CDR2 SASEGT. V lost 3 bases and J lost 0; bases outside the gene matches: 8. This CDR3 contains 17 residues. The DNA of the CDR3 is TGTGCCAGCAGTGATAGACAGGGCCTCATAGCCAAAAACATTCAGTACTTC. Translation: CASSDRQGLIAKNIQYF.

The rearrangement links TRBV19 to TRBJ1-1, with D hard to call. The CDR3 is 13 residues long. V was shortened by 7 bases and J by 4 bases, with 13 bases between the two germline ends. Per germline, CDR1 LNHDA and CDR2 SQIVND (reference sequence). CDR3 region: CASTLDAGTEAFF. CDR3 nucleotide sequence: TGTGCCAGTACTCTGGACGCGGGCACTGAAGCTTTCTTT.

The chain employs TRBV27 and TRBJ1-1; TRBD1 is a possible D gene (5 bases). The CDR3 sequence is 13 residues long. V was cut by 3 bases and J by 6 bases, with 11 bases left in between. Germline loops: CDR1 MNHEY, CDR2 SMNVEV (reference sequence). CDR3 DNA: TGTGCCAGCAGTTTGATCAGGGCGGCTGAAGCTTTCTTT. This translates into CASSLIRAAEAFF.

This chain connects TRBV19 to TRBJ1-2; a possible D gene is TRBD1 (6 bases). CDR1 is LNHDA, CDR2 SQIVND, per germline (reference sequence). The length of the CDR3 is 12 residues. The germline V and J ends were trimmed by 7 bases and 2 bases, with 8 bases remaining between them. Here the CDR3 reads CASTGQNYGYTF. The CDR3 nucleotides are TGTGCCAGTACGGGACAAAACTATGGCTACACCTTC.

This clone was recorded once. The CDR3 reads CASRGDTYLGYTF. Here the CDR3 DNA reads TGTGCCAGCAGAGGGGACACCTACCTTGGCTACACCTTC. This chain joins TRBV6-6 and TRBJ1-2; a weak D match, TRBD1 (6 bases). CDR3 size: 13 residues. Between the trimmed V and J ends, which lost 6 bases and 7 bases, there was a span of 15 bases. Germline assignment: CDR1 MNHNY and CDR2 SVGAGI (reference sequence).

The V gene is TRBV4-3, the J gene TRBJ2-5, with 12 bases fitting TRBD2. There are 17 residues in the CDR3. CDR1 is LGHNA and CDR2 is YSLEER in the germline V gene. The trim removed 0 bases at V and 7 bases at J, leaving 9 bases unmatched. This CDR3 is CASSQDTSGGPSGTQYF. In DNA form, the CDR3 reads TGCGCCAGCAGCCAAGACACTAGCGGGGGGCCTAGTGGGACCCAGTACTTC.

The chain employs TRBV7-9 and TRBJ1-1; D gene ambiguous. Trimming left V 5 bases short and J 1 base short, with 2 bases between. Germline CDR1 reads SEHNR; CDR2 reads FQNEAQ (reference sequence). This CDR3 region has 11 residues. The CDR3 DNA sequence: TGTGCCAGCAGCCAGAACACTGAAGCTTTCTTT. Translated, it gives CASSQNTEAFF. Drawing the rest from reference TRBV7-9 and TRBJ1-1, the complete variable domain is DTGVSQNPRHKITKRGQNVTFRCDPISEHNRLYWYRQTLGQGPEFLTYFQNEAQLEKSRLLSDRFSAERPKGSFSTLEIQRTEQGDSAMYLCASSQNTEAFFGQGTRLTVV.

The rearrangement links TRBV29-1 to TRBJ2-7; the match to TRBD1 covers 7 bases. V was pared by 2 bases and J by 2 bases, with 3 bases of the junction left unmatched. The germline V gene has CDR1 SQVTM and CDR2 ANQGSEA. The CDR3 length is 13 residues. The CDR3 bases are TGCAGCGTTGAAACCGGGACAGCCTACGAGCAGTACTTC. As protein: CSVETGTAYEQYF.

The chain has TRBV6-5 and TRBJ2-7; TRBD2 is a possible D gene (7 bases). This CDR3 comprises 15 residues. Germline CDR1 reads MNHEY; CDR2 reads SVGAGI. Trimming pared 1 base from V and 3 bases from J, leaving 13 bases between. The CDR3 region is CASSYLAGANYEQYF. The CDR3, as DNA: TGTGCCAGCAGTTACTTGGCGGGGGCCAACTACGAGCAGTACTTC.